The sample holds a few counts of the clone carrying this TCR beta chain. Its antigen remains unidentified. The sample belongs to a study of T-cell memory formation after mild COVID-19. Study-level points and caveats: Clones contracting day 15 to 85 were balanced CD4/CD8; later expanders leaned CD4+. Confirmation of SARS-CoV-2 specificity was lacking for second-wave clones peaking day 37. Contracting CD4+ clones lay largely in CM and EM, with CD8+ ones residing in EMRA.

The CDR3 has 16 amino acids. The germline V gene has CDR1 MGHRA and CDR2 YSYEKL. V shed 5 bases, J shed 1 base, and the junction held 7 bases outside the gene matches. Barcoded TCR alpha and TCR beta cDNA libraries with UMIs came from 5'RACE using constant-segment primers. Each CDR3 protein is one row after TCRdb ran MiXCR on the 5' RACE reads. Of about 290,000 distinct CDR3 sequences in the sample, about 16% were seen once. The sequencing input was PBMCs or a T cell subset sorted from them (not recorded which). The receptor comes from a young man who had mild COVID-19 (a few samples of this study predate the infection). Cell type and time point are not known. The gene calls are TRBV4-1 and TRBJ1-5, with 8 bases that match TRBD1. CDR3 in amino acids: CASSTVRGRSNQPQHF. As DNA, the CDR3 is TGCGCCAGCAGCACGGTCAGGGGGCGAAGCAATCAGCCCCAGCATTTT.